This T cell receptor beta chain was profiled in a study of blood T cell repertoires in COVID-19. Study as a whole: Sites in the United States, Italy and Spain provided acute and convalescent COVID-19 samples. T cells, B-cell-depleted T cells, or PBMCs provided the cDNA or gDNA that served as material.

Per the germline V gene, CDR1 is LNHDA and CDR2 is SQIVND (reference sequence). The CDR3 is 15 amino acids. The V and J ends lost 6 bases and 6 bases, in that order; junction bases with no gene match: 3. In the original analysis: Nucleated cell number was recorded as an estimate derived from reference gene primer amplification. This table comes from immunoSEQ multiplex PCR, and its TCRdb copy is limited to in-frame clones, with some not included. V, J and clone size were drawn from that table, and D and trimming were deduced from the DNA. The data show some 83,000 clones, roughly 89% seen once. The sample taken for sequencing was peripheral blood. The receptor's source is a man aged 45-65 years with acute or convalescent COVID-19. This chain uses TRBV19 with TRBJ2-2, with 14 bases that match TRBD2. This chain's CDR3 is CASRGLAGEAGELFF. Here the CDR3 DNA reads TGTGCCAGTAGGGGACTAGCGGGAGAGGCCGGGGAGCTGTTTTTT.